Ten or more counts support the clone carrying this T cell receptor beta chain. Antigen specificity is unknown. This specimen comes from a study of T cells in Graves' hyperthyroidism and ophthalmopathy. Study overall: Peripheral blood was secured at the point of initial diagnosis, before any treatment. Regarding the study as a whole: Appearing also in blood were most of the thyroid clonotypes expanded above 0.001.

Exclusion criteria comprised uncontrolled infection, other autoimmune disease, pregnancy or lactation. Each diagnosis drew on symptoms, thyroxine, TRAb, thyroid ultrasound and orbital computed tomography findings. RNA transcripts served as the template for amplifying TCR beta CDR3 regions. TCR CDR3 underwent first-round RT-PCR with the HTBI primer set. TCRdb reprocessed the multiplex PCR reads via MiXCR and lists one record per CDR3 protein. This sample has 500,000 to 750,000 distinct CDR3 sequences, with less than 20% found just once. From germline, CDR1 is DFQATT and CDR2 SNEGSKA (reference sequence). CDR3 length equals 13 residues. Trimming at V came to 6 bases and at J to 11 bases, leaving 11 bases not matched to a gene.

The sample comprised blood. The chain is built from TRBV20-1 and TRBJ1-1; 11 bases line up with TRBD1. The TCR was taken from a woman in her twenties or thirties with Graves' hyperthyroidism. The CDR3 sequence is CSAPDRGRILAFF. CDR3 nucleotides: TGCAGTGCCCCGGACAGGGGGCGTATATTGGCTTTCTTT.